Presented here are 20 T cell receptor beta chains from one specimen sequenced in a study of blood T cells in healthy people across ages. For the second PCR, which ran for about 6 to 11 cycles, a sample-barcoded 5' primer and a J-beta primer mix were used. TCRdb analysed the 5' RACE reads with MiXCR anew, one entry per CDR3 protein. The sample carries about 1.4 million distinct CDR3 sequences, 45% to 70% recorded once. Sequenced input: blood. Source of these receptors: a man younger than 30 in good health.

The genes are TRBV5-1 and TRBJ2-1, with D maybe TRBD2 (6 bases). Germline assignment: CDR1 SGHRS and CDR2 YFSETQ. Trimming took off 0 bases at V and 8 bases at J, with 18 bases between the two ends. The CDR3 has 16 residues. Here the CDR3 reads CASSLVPGTLADEQFF. CDR3 DNA: TGCGCCAGCAGCTTGGTTCCTGGGACTCTGGCTGATGAGCAGTTCTTC.

This chain links TRBV5-1 with TRBJ2-3, with TRBD2 matching 7 bases. With 1 base clipped from V and 0 bases from J, the junction kept 8 bases outside the gene matches. The CDR3 length is 17 residues. Germline CDR1 SGHRS, CDR2 YFSETQ. The CDR3 reads CASSLIAGTSSTDTQYF. Written as DNA, the CDR3 is TGCGCCAGCAGCTTGATAGCGGGTACCTCTAGCACAGATACGCAGTATTTT. Looking up the rest from reference TRBV5-1 and TRBJ2-3 gives the full variable domain: KAGVTQTPRYLIKTRGQQVTLSCSPISGHRSVSWYQQTPGQGLQFLFEYFSETQRNKGNFPGRFSGRQFSNSRSEMNVSTLELGDSALYLCASSLIAGTSSTDTQYFGPGTRLTVL.

This clonotype was observed once. The V call is TRBV20-1, the J call TRBJ1-1, with 10 bases lining up with TRBD1. CDR1 and CDR2 from the germline V gene are DFQATT and SNEGSKA (reference sequence). Trimming took 5 bases from V and 8 from J; bases not matched to a gene: 11. The CDR3 consists of 14 residues. CDR3 nucleotide sequence: TGCAGTGCTCGTCCGGACAGGGGGGTTGACGAAGCTTTCTTT. It encodes CSARPDRGVDEAFF.

This sequence joins TRBV28 and TRBJ2-3; possibly TRBD1 for D (6 bases). CDR3 size: 14 residues. Trimming cost V 5 bases and J 5 bases, with 14 bases left between them. Germline values: CDR1 MDHEN, CDR2 SYDVKM. CDR3 amino acids: CASSRQGSRDTQYF. The CDR3 DNA reads as TGTGCCAGCAGTAGGCAGGGGTCCAGAGATACGCAGTATTTT.

The V gene is TRBV5-6, the J gene TRBJ1-6; 7 nucleotides agree with TRBD1. The V segment lost 2 bases and the J segment 6 bases; nucleotides outside the gene matches: 2. Germline V gives CDR1 SGHDT, CDR2 YYEEEE. CDR3 length: 14 amino acids. CDR3 sequence (DNA): TGTGCCAGCAGCTTCAGGGGGACTAATTCACCCCTCCACTTT. This codes for CASSFRGTNSPLHF.

V is TRBV7-9 and J is TRBJ2-5; D remains ambiguous. This CDR3 has 13 residues. Germline assignment: CDR1 SEHNR and CDR2 FQNEAQ (reference sequence). V was trimmed by 3 bases and J by 5 bases, leaving 10 bases between them. For the CDR3, the DNA is TGTGCCAGCAGCTTTGAGAATCCGGAGACCCAGTACTTC. Protein product: CASSFENPETQYF.

The chain recombines TRBV6-1 with TRBJ2-1; unclear D gene. The V gene's germline CDR1 is MNHNS and CDR2 SASEGT. Deletions cut 2 bases from V and 0 bases from J, with 8 bases between. The CDR3 spans 15 residues. The CDR3 nucleotides read TGTGCCAGCAGTGAATCGGTTAGCTCCTACAATGAGCAGTTCTTC. Translating it yields CASSESVSSYNEQFF.

At least ten counts were recorded for this clonotype. The chain is built from TRBV7-9 and TRBJ2-7, with D uncertain. The V end lost 2 bases, the J end lost 0 bases, and 8 bases lay between the germline ends. This CDR3 is 14 amino acids long. Germline V gene lookup returns CDR1 SEHNR and CDR2 FQNEAQ (reference sequence). In nucleotides, the CDR3 is TGTGCCAGCAGCTTAAGTTCGGTCTCCTACGAGCAGTACTTC. Amino acids: CASSLSSVSYEQYF.

For this clonotype: Compared with germline, one end of the junction differs, possibly owing to a read error. The rearrangement links TRBV27 to TRBJ2-6; weak D call: TRBD1 (5 bases). The CDR3 length is 14 residues. Germline CDR1 is MNHEY and CDR2 is SMNVEV (reference sequence). This CDR3 is CASSFSSGANVPTF. The CDR3, as DNA: TGTGCCAGCAGTTTCAGCTCTGGGGCCAACGTCCCGACTTTC. Combining the CDR3 with reference TRBV27 and TRBJ2-6 gives the whole variable domain EAQVTQNPRYLITVTGKKLTVTCSQNMNHEYMSWYRQDPGLGLRQIYYSMNVEVTDKGDVPEGYKVSRKEKRNFPLILESPSPNQTSLYFCASSFSSGANVPTFGAGSRLTVL.

This clonotype has only a few counts. The chain joins TRBV21-1 to TRBJ2-6. TRBV21-1 counts as a pseudogene. The CDR3 contains 18 residues. The CDR3 nucleotides are TGTGCCAGCAGCAAACCGGCGGTTTCGGCAACTGGGGCCAACGTCCTGACTTTC. The encoded protein is CASSKPAVSATGANVLTF.

This clonotype has a single count. The gene calls are TRBV20-1 and TRBJ2-1; D might be TRBD1 or TRBD2, each matching 5 bases. The length of the CDR3 is 15 residues. Per germline, CDR1 DFQATT and CDR2 SNEGSKA (reference sequence). V was clipped by 8 bases and J by 8 bases, with 25 bases between them. The CDR3 DNA reads TGCAGTCCTGCCCCCGGGGCCATGCATAACTATGAGCAGTTCTTC. Its translation: CSPAPGAMHNYEQFF.

The chain carries TRBV24-1 and TRBJ1-2, with TRBD1 identical over 7 bases. After removal of 2 bases from V and 1 base from J, the junction contained 6 bases not matched to a gene. Germline V gives CDR1 KGHDR, CDR2 SFDVKD. The CDR3 is 16 amino acids. In DNA, the CDR3 is TGTGCCACCAGTGATTCGGGGGACAGCTATAACTATGGCTACACCTTC. Amino acids: CATSDSGDSYNYGYTF.

V usage is TRBV2 and J usage is TRBJ2-1; 8 bases line up with TRBD1. Per germline, CDR1 SNHLY and CDR2 FYNNEI. The CDR3 is made up of 15 amino acids. After removal of 9 bases from V and 4 bases from J, the junction contained 11 bases not matched to a gene. DNA of the CDR3: TGTGCCAGGATCCTTCCGGGACAGGCGTACAATGAGCAGTTCTTC. Encoded protein: CARILPGQAYNEQFF. The full variable domain, completed using reference TRBV2 and TRBJ2-1, is EPEVTQTPSHQVTQMGQEVILRCVPISNHLYFYWYRQILGQKVEFLVSFYNNEISEKSEIFDDQFSVERPDGSNFTLKIRSTKLEDSAMYFCARILPGQAYNEQFFGPGTRLTVL.

The chain recombines TRBV29-1 with TRBJ1-2; possible D gene TRBD1, 6 bases. The CDR3 length is 14 residues. Germline lookup yields CDR1 SQVTM and CDR2 ANQGSEA. Deletions cut 0 bases from V and 3 bases from J, with 11 bases between. The CDR3 DNA follows: TGCAGCGTTGAAGATACTGACAGGTACTATGGCTACACCTTC. This sequence encodes CSVEDTDRYYGYTF.

V and J are TRBV4-2 and TRBJ2-1; TRBD2 aligns across 8 bases. The CDR3 totals 17 residues. CDR1 and CDR2 (germline): LGHNA, YNFKEQ. The V and J ends lost 0 bases and 9 bases, in that order; junction bases with no gene match: 13. The CDR3 region is CASSQDGGLALVGEQFF. CDR3 coding DNA: TGTGCCAGCAGCCAAGACGGAGGACTAGCATTGGTCGGTGAGCAGTTCTTC.

The rearrangement uses TRBV11-2 and TRBJ2-7; D might be TRBD1 or TRBD2, each matching 5 bases. The CDR3 contains 17 residues. The germline CDR1 and CDR2 sequences are SGHAT and FQNNGV. The V and J ends lost 2 bases and 6 bases respectively, with 23 bases between them. The CDR3 loop is CASSLRPPRGVWSEQYF. The CDR3 DNA follows: TGTGCCAGCAGCTTAAGGCCCCCTAGAGGGGTCTGGTCCGAGCAGTACTTC.

The CDR3 DNA sequence: TGTGCCAGCAGCCCGGGTACAGAGCCTAACCTCCGGGGCAAGGACGAGCAGTACTTC. Its translation: CASSPGTEPNLRGKDEQYF. The rearrangement joins TRBV5-6 to TRBJ2-5, with D possibly being TRBD1 or TRBD2 (5 bases each). The J call may not be correct, given that the DNA end is closer to TRBJ2-7. Germline-derived CDR1 and CDR2 are SGHDT and YYEEEE. CDR3 length: 19 residues.

This clonotype appeared a few times. This chain uses TRBV6-5 with TRBJ2-7; tentatively, D is TRBD2 (6 bases). V was trimmed by 7 bases and J by 3 bases, leaving 16 bases between them. Germline V CDR1 and CDR2: MNHEY, SVGAGI. The CDR3 sequence is 14 residues long. In nucleotides, the CDR3 is TGTGCCAGCAACGCGGGGCCTGGATACTACGAGCAGTACTTC. Its protein is CASNAGPGYYEQYF.

This clonotype has just a few counts. The V gene is TRBV20-1, the J gene TRBJ2-5; maybe TRBD1 (5 bases). With 3 bases removed from V and 4 bases from J, the gap between germline ends came to 9 bases. CDR1 and CDR2 (germline): DFQATT, SNEGSKA (reference sequence). This CDR3 has 12 residues. The CDR3 reads CSARSGAETQYF. As DNA, the CDR3 is TGCAGTGCTAGGAGTGGGGCAGAGACCCAGTACTTC.

V gene TRBV5-6 combines with J gene TRBJ2-1; unclear D gene. The CDR3 contains 12 residues. Trimming took off 2 bases at V and 5 bases at J, with 5 bases between the two ends. The germline gives CDR1 SGHDT, CDR2 YYEEEE. CDR3 nucleotide sequence: TGTGCCAGCAGCTTTTTTGACAATGAGCAGTTCTTC. It specifies CASSFFDNEQFF.